A selection of T cell receptor beta chains follows, all from one sample in a study of T cell responses to AZD1222 COVID-19 vaccine. Method: immunoSEQ multiplex PCR; TCRdb's copy keeps in-frame clones and lacks some. Of about 92,000 clones in the sample, just over 85% were seen once. The material was peripheral blood, obtained on day 0 of AZD1222 vaccination. The receptors shown here come from an adult in good health. CDR3s include the opening cysteine and the closing phenylalanine or tryptophan. D genes are given only for firm matches. Some rows have no size entry. The others give once, few or many, or a class for an expanded clone.

v_gene	len	j_gene	abundance	d_gene	CDR3nt	CDR3aa
TRBV24-1	16	TRBJ2-5	-	-	TGTGCCACCAGTGATTTGCAACGGGGTAGTGACGAGACCCAGTACTTC	CATSDLQRGSDETQYF
TRBV18	13	TRBJ2-7	-	-	TGTGCCAGCTCAAGGGGACTGTCCTACGAGCAGTACTTC	CASSRGLSYEQYF
TRBV5-1	15	TRBJ2-1	-	-	TGCGCCAGCAGCTTGATAATGGGGGGAAACAATGAGCAGTTCTTC	CASSLIMGGNNEQFF
TRBV5-1	14	TRBJ2-3	-	-	TGCGCCAGCAGCCCTCAATCTAGCACAGATACGCAGTATTTT	CASSPQSSTDTQYF
TRBV19	13	TRBJ1-2	-	TRBD1	TGTGCCACTACCCGGGACAGCCTCTATGGCTACACCTTC	CATTRDSLYGYTF
TRBV18	16	TRBJ2-2	-	TRBD2	TGTGCCAGCTCACCTGCGACTAGCGGGTACACCGGGGAGCTGTTTTTT	CASSPATSGYTGELFF
TRBV7-2	14	TRBJ1-2	-	-	TGTGCCAGCAGCTCCACCTGGGGGAACTATGGCTACACCTTC	CASSSTWGNYGYTF
TRBV10-3	14	TRBJ2-5	few	-	TGTGCCATCAGTGAGTGGGGATCAAGAGAGACCCAGTACTTC	CAISEWGSRETQYF
TRBV7-2	16	TRBJ1-3	-	-	TGTGCCAGCAGCTTAGCGCGGCAGGGTGCGGGAAACACCATATATTTT	CASSLARQGAGNTIYF
TRBV18	15	TRBJ1-1	-	-	TGTGCCAGCTCACCACAACCACGGGAGAACACTGAAGCTTTCTTT	CASSPQPRENTEAFF
TRBV11-2	12	TRBJ1-2	-	-	TGTGCCAGCAGCTTAGATCGTAGGGGCTACACCTTC	CASSLDRRGYTF
TRBV19	14	TRBJ2-7	-	TRBD2	TGTGCCAGTAGTACCACTAGCGGGGTTTACGAGCAGTACTTC	CASSTTSGVYEQYF
TRBV7-7	13	TRBJ1-3	-	-	TGTGCTAGCAGCCCTGTACCGGGAAACACCATATATTTT	CASSPVPGNTIYF
TRBV28	15	TRBJ2-3	-	TRBD1	TGTGCCAGCAGTGACCGGGACAGGGTAGCAGATACGCAGTATTTT	CASSDRDRVADTQYF
TRBV14	12	TRBJ1-2	-	-	TGTGCCAGCAGCCAAGATCGGGTCGGCTACACCTTC	CASSQDRVGYTF
TRBV5-4	13	TRBJ1-4	-	-	TGTGCCAGCAGCTTGGAGCCGAATGAAAAACTGTTTTTT	CASSLEPNEKLFF
TRBV27	14	TRBJ2-2	-	-	TGTGCCAGCAGGATTAAGATAAACACCGGGGAGCTGTTTTTT	CASRIKINTGELFF
TRBV18	17	TRBJ1-3	-	-	TGTGCCAGCTCACCACGGACATATCCAGCCTCTGGAAACACCATATATTTT	CASSPRTYPASGNTIYF
TRBV15	13	TRBJ1-5	-	-	TGTGCCACCAGCAGAGATCCTAGTCAGCCCCAGCATTTT	CATSRDPSQPQHF
TRBV6-1	16	TRBJ2-6	few	-	TGTGCCAGCAGTGCCCGTGGGGGATACGGGGCCAACGTCCTGACTTTC	CASSARGGYGANVLTF
TRBV5-5	16	TRBJ2-1	-	-	TGTGCCAGCAGCTCCACCCCGGCGATTTCCCACAATGAGCAGTTCTTC	CASSSTPAISHNEQFF
TRBV5-6	13	TRBJ2-2	once	-	TGTGCCAGCAGACGGGAGAACACCGGGGAGCTGTTTTTT	CASRRENTGELFF
TRBV21-1	16	TRBJ2-2	-	-	TGTGCCAGCAGCATTGAATGGCGGGAGGAGACCGGGGAGCTGTTTTTT	CASSIEWREETGELFF
TRBV18	14	TRBJ2-7	-	-	TGTGCCAGCTCACCCCGGGGCCAAGAGTCCGAGCAGTACTTC	CASSPRGQESEQYF
TRBV11-2	13	TRBJ1-2	-	TRBD1	TGTGCCAGCAGCTTACAGGACAGGGGAAGCTACACCTTC	CASSLQDRGSYTF